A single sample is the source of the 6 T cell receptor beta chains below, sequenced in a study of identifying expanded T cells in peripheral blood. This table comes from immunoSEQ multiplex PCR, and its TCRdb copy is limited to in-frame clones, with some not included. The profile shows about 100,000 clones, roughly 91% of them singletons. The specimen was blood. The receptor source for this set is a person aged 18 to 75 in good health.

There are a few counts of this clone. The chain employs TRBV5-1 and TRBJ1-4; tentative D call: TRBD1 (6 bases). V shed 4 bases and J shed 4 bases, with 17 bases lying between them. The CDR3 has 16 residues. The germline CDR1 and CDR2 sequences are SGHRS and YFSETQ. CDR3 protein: CASSTVATGINEKLFF. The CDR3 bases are TGCGCCAGCAGCACCGTAGCGACAGGAATTAATGAAAAACTGTTTTTT.

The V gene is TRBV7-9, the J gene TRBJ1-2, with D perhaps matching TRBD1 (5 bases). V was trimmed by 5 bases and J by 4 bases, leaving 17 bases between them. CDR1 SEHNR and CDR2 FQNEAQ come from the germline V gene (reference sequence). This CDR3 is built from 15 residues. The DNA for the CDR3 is TGTGCCAGCAGCCCAGGGTCCGGAGACCTCTATGGCTACACCTTC. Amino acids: CASSPGSGDLYGYTF.

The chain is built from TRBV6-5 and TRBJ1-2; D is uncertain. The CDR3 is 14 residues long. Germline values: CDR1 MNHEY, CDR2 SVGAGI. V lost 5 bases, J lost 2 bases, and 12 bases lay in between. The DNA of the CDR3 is TGTGCCAGCAGTGCGGACGGTGGGAACTATGGCTACACCTTC. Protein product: CASSADGGNYGYTF.

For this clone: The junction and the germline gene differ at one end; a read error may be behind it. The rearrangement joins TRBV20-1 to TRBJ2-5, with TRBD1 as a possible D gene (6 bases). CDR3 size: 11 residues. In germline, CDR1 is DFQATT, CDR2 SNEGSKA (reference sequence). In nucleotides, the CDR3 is TGCAGTGCTACTGTGAGGGACACCCTACACTTC. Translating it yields CSATVRDTLHF.

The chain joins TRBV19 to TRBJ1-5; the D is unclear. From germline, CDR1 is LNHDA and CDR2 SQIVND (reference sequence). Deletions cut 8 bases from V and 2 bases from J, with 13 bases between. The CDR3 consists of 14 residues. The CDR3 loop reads CASSSVGRNQPQHF. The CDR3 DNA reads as TGTGCCAGTTCTAGTGTTGGTCGCAATCAGCCCCAGCATTTT.

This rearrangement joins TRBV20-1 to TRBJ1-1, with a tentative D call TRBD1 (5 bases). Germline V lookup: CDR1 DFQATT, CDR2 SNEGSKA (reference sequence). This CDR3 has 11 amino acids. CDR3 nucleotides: TGCAGAACGCCGGGGGACACTGAAGCTTTCTTT. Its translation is CRTPGDTEAFF.